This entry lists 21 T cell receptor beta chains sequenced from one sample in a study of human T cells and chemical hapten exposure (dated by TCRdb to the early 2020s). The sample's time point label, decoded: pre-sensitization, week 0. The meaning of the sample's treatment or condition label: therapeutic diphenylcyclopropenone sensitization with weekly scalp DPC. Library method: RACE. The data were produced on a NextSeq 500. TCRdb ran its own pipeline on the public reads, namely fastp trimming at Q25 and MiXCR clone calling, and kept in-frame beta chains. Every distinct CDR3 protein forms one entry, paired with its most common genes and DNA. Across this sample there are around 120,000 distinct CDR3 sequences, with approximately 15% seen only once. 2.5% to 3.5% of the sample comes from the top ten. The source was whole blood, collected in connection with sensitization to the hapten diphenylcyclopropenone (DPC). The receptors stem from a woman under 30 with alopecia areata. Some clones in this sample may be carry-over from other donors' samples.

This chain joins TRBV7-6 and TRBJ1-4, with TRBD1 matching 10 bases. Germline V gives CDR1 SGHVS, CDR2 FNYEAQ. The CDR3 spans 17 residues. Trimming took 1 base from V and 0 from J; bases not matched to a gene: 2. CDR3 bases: TGTGCCAGCAGCTTAGGGGACAGGGGCCCAACTAATGAAAAACTGTTTTTT. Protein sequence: CASSLGDRGPTNEKLFF.

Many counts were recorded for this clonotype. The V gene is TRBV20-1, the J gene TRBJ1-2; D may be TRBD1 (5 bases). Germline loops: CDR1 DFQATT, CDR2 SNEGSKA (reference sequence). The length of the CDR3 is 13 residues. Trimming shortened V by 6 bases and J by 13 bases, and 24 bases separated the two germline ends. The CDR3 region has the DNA TGCAGTGCGACAGCGAGGCAGGGCCCAACGTTCACCTTC. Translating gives CSATARQGPTFTF.

The CDR3 sequence: CASSQGGLPGYEQYF. CDR3 nucleotide sequence: TGCGCCAGCAGCCAGGGGGGGTTACCTGGGTACGAGCAGTACTTC. This chain connects TRBV4-1 to TRBJ2-7; 7 bases are shared with TRBD2. In germline, CDR1 is MGHRA, CDR2 YSYEKL. V shed 3 bases, J shed 4 bases, and the junction held 9 bases outside the gene matches. The CDR3 spans 15 residues.

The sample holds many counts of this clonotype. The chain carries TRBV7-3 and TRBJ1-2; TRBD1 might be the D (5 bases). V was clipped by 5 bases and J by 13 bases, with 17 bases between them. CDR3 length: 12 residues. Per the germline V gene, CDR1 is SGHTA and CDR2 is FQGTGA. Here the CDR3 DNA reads TGTGCCAGCAGCGATTATTCAGGGAGTTTCACCTTC. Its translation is CASSDYSGSFTF.

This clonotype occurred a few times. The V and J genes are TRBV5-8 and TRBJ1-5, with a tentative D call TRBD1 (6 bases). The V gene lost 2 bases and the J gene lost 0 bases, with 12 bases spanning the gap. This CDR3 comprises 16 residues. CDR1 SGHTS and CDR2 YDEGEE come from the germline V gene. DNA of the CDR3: TGTGCCAGCAGCTTTGGACAGACTAATAGCAATCAGCCCCAGCATTTT. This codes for CASSFGQTNSNQPQHF.

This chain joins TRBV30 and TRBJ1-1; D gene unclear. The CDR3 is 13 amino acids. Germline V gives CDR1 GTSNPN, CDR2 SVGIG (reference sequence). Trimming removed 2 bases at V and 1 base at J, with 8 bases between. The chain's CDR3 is CAWSSTQNTEAFF. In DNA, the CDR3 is TGTGCCTGGAGTTCGACCCAGAACACTGAAGCTTTCTTT.

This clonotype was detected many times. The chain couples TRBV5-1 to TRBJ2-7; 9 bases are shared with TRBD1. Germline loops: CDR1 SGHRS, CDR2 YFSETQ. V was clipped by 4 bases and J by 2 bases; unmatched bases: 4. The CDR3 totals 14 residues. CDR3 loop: CASSIRDRAYEQYF. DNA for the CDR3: TGCGCCAGCAGCATCCGGGACAGGGCCTACGAGCAGTACTTC.

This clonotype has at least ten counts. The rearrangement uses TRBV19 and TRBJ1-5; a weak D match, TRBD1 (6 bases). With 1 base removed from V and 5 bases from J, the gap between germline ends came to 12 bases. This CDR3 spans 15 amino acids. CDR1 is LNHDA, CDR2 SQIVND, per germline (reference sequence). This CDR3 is CASSIVKGEDQPQHF. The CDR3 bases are TGTGCCAGTAGTATAGTTAAGGGGGAGGATCAGCCCCAGCATTTT.

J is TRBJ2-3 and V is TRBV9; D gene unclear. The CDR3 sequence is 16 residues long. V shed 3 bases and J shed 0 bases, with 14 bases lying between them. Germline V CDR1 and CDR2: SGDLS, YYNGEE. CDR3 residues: CASSGRSGVSTDTQYF. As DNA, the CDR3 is TGTGCCAGCAGCGGACGTTCAGGTGTCAGCACAGATACGCAGTATTTT.

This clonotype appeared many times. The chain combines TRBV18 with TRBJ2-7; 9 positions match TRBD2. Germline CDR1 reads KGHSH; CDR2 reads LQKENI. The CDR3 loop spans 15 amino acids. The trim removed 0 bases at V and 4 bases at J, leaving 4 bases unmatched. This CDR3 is CASSPPFSGGYEQYF. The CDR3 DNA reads TGTGCCAGCTCACCACCGTTTAGCGGGGGTTACGAGCAGTACTTC.

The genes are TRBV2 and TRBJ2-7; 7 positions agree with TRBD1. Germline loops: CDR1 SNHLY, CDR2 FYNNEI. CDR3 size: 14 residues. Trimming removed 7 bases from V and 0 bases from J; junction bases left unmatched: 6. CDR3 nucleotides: TGTGCCAGCATGGGACAGCCAACCTCCTACGAGCAGTACTTC. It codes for CASMGQPTSYEQYF.

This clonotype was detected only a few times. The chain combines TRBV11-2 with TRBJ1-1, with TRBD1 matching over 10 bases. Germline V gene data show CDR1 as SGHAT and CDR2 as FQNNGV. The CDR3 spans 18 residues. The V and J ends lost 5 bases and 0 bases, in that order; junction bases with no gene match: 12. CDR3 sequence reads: CASSPGDRGRTLNTEAFF. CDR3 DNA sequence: TGTGCCAGCAGCCCTGGGGACAGGGGCCGAACATTGAACACTGAAGCTTTCTTT. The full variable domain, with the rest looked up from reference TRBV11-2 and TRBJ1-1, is EAGVAQSPRYKIIEKRQSVAFWCNPISGHATLYWYQQILGQGPKLLIQFQNNGVVDDSQLPKDRFSAERLKGVDSTLKIQPAKLEDSAVYLCASSPGDRGRTLNTEAFFGQGTRLTVV.

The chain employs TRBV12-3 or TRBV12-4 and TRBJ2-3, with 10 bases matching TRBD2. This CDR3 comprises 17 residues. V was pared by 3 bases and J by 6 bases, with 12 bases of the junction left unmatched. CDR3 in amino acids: CASSFGAGGPGGDTQYF. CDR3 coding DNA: TGTGCCAGCAGTTTTGGAGCGGGGGGGCCCGGCGGCGATACGCAGTATTTT.

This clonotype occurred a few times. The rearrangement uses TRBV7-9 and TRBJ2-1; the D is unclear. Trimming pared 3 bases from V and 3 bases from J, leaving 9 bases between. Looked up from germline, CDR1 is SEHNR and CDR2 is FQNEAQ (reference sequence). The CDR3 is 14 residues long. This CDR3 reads CASSLGSYYNEQFF. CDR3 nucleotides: TGTGCCAGCAGCTTGGGTTCTTACTACAATGAGCAGTTCTTC.

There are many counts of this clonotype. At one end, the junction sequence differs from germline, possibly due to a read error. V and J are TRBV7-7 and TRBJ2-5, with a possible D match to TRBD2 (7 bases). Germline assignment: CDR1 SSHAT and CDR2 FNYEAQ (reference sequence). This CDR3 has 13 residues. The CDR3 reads CASSLGGEETQYF. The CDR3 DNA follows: TGTGCCAGCAGTTTAGGGGGGGAGGAGACCCAGTACTTC.

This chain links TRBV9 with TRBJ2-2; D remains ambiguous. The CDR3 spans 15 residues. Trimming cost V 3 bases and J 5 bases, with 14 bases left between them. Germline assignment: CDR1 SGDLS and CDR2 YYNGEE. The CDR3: CASSETRVGTGELFF. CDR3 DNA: TGTGCCAGCAGCGAGACGCGTGTTGGGACCGGGGAGCTGTTTTTT. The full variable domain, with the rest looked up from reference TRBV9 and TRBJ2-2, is DSGVTQTPKHLITATGQRVTLRCSPRSGDLSVYWYQQSLDQGLQFLIQYYNGEERAKGNILERFSAQQFPDLHSELNLSSLELGDSALYFCASSETRVGTGELFFGEGSRLTVL.

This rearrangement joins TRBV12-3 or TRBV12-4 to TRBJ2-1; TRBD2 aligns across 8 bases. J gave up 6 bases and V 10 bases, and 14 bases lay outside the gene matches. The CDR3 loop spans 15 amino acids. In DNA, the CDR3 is TGTGCCACCACCTGGGGAGCGGGGGTGTTCAATGAGCAGTTCTTC. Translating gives CATTWGAGVFNEQFF.

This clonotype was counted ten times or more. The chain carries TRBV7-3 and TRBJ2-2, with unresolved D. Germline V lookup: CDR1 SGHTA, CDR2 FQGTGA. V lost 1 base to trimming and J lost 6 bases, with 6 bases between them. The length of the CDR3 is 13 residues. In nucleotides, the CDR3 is TGTGCCAGCAGCTTAAGTGTACCCGGGGAGCTGTTTTTT. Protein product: CASSLSVPGELFF.

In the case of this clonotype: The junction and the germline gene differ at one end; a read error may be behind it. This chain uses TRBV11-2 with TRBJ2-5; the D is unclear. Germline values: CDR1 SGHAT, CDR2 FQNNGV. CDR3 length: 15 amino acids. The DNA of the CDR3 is TGTGGCAGCAGCCTACCCGCCTTCGAGCAAGAGACCCAGTACTTC. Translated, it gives CGSSLPAFEQETQYF.

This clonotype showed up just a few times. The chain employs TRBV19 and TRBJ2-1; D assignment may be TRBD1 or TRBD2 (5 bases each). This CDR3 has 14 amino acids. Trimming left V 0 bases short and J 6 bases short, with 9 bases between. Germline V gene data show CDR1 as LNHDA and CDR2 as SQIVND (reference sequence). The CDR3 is CASSIDLGGNEQFF. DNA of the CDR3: TGTGCCAGTAGTATAGATCTTGGGGGCAATGAGCAGTTCTTC.

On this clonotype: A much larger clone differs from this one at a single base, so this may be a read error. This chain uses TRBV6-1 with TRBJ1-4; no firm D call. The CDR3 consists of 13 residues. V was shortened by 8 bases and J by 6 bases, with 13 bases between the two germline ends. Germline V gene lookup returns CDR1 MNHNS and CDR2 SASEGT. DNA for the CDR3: TGTGCCAGCGGCGGTCATCCGTATGAAAAACTGTTTTTT. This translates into CASGGHPYEKLFF.